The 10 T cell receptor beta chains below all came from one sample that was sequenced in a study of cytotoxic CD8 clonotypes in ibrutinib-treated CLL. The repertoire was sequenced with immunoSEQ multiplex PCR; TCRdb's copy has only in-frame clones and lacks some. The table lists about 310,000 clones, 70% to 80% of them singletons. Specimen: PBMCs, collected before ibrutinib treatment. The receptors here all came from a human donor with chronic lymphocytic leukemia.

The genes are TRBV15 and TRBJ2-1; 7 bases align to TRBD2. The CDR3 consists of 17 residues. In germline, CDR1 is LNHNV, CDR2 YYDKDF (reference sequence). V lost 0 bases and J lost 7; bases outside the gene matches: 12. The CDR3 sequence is CATSRDLPSVAGNEQFF. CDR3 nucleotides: TGTGCCACCAGCAGAGATCTACCATCGGTAGCGGGTAATGAGCAGTTCTTC.

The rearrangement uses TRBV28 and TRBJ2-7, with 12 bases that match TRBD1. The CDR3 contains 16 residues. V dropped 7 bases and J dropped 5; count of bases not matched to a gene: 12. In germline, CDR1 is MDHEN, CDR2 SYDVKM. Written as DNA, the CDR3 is TGTGCCAGCAATAATTTCCCCGGGACAGGGGGCCACGAGCAGTACTTC. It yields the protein CASNNFPGTGGHEQYF.

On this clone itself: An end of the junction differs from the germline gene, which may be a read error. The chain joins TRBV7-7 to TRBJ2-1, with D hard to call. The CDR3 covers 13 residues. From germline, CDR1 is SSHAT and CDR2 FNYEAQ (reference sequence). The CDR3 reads CASSLETYNEQFF. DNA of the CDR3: TGTGCTAGCAGCTTAGAGACTTACAATGAGCAGTTCTTC.

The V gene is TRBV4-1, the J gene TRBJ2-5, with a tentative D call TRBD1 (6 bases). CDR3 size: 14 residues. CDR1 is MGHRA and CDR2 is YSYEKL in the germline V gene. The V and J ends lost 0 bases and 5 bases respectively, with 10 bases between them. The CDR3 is CASSQDRGWETQYF. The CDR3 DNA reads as TGCGCCAGCAGCCAAGACAGGGGCTGGGAGACCCAGTACTTC.

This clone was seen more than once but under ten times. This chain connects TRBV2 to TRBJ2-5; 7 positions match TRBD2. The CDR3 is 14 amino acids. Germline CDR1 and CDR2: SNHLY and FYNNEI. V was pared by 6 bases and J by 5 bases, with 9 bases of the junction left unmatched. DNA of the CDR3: TGTGCCAGCAGCTTCCATAGCGGGCGGGAGACCCAGTACTTC. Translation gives CASSFHSGRETQYF.

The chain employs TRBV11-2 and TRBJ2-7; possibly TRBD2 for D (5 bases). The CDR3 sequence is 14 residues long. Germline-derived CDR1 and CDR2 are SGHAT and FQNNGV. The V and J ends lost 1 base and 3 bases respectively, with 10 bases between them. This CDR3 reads CASSLALARYEQYF. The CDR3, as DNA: TGTGCCAGCAGCTTAGCGCTAGCTCGCTACGAGCAGTACTTC.

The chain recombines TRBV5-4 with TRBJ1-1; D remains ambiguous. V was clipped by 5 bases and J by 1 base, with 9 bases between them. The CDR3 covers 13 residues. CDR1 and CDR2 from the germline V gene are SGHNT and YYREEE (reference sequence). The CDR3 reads CASSNDGNTEAFF. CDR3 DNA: TGTGCCAGCAGTAACGACGGGAACACTGAAGCTTTCTTT.

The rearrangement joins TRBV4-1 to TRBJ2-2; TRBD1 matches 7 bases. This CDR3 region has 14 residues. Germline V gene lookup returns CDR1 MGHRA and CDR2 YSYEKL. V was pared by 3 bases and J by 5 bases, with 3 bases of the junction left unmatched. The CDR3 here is CASSHPGQTGELFF. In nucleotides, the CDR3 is TGCGCCAGCAGCCACCCGGGACAGACCGGGGAGCTGTTTTTT.

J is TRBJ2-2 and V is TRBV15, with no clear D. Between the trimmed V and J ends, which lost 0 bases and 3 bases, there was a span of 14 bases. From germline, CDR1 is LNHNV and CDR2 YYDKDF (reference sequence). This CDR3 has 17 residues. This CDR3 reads CATSRERATEYTGELFF. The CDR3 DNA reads TGTGCCACCAGCAGAGAAAGGGCCACAGAATACACCGGGGAGCTGTTTTTT.

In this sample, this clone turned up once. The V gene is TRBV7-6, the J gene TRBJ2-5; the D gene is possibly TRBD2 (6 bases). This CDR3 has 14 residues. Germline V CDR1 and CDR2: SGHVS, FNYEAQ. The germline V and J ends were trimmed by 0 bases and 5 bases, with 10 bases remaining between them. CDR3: CASSLAGGVETQYF. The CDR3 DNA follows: TGTGCCAGCAGCTTAGCGGGGGGAGTTGAGACCCAGTACTTC. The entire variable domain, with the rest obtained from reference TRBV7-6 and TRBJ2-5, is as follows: GAGVSQSPRYKVTKRGQDVALRCDPISGHVSLYWYRQALGQGPEFLTYFNYEAQQDKSGLPNDRFSAERPEGSISTLTIQRTEQRDSAMYRCASSLAGGVETQYFGPGTRLLVL.